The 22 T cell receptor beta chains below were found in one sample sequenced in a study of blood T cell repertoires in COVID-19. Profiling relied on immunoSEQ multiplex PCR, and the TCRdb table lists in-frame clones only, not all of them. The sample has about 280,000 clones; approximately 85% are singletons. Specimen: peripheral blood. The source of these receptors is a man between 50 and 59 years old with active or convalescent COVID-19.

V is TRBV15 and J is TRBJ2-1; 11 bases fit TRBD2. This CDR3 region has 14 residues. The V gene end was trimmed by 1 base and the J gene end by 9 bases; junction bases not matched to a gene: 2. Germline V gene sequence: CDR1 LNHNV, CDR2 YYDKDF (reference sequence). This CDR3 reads CATSRALAGVEQFF. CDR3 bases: TGTGCCACCAGCAGAGCACTAGCGGGAGTTGAGCAGTTCTTC. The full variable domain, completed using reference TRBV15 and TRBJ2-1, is DAMVIQNPRYQVTQFGKPVTLSCSQTLNHNVMYWYQQKSSQAPKLLFHYYDKDFNNEADTPDNFQSRRPNTSFCFLDIRSPGLGDTAMYLCATSRALAGVEQFFGPGTRLTVL.

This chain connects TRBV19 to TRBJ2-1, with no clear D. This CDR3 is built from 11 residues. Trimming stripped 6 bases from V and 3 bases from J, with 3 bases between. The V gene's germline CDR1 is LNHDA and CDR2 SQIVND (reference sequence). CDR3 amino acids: CASSIYNEQFF. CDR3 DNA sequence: TGTGCCAGTAGCATCTACAATGAGCAGTTCTTC.

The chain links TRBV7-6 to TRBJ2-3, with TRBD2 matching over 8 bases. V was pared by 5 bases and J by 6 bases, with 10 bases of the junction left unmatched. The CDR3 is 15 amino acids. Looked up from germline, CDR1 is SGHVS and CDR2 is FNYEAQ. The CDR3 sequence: CASSEGLGRGDTQYF. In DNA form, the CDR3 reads TGTGCCAGCAGCGAGGGACTAGGGCGTGGGGATACGCAGTATTTT.

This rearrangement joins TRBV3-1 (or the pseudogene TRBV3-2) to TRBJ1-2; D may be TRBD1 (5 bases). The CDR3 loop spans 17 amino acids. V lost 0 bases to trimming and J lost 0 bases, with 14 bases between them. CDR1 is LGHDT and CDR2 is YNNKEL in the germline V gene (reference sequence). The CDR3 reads CASSQDFIDSSNYGYTF. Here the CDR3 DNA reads TGTGCCAGCAGCCAAGATTTTATTGACAGCTCTAACTATGGCTACACCTTC.

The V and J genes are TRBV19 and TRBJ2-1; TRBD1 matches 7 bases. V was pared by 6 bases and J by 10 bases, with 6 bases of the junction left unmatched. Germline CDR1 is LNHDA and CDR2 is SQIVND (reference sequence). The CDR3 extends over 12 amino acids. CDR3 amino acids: CASSRRDREQFF. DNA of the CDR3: TGTGCCAGTAGCCGCCGGGACAGAGAGCAGTTCTTC.

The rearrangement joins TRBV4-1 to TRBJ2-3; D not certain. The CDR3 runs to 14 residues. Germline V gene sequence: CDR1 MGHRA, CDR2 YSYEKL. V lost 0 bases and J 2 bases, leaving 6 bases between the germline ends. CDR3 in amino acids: CASSQDPNTDTQYF. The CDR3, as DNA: TGCGCCAGCAGCCAAGACCCCAACACAGATACGCAGTATTTT.

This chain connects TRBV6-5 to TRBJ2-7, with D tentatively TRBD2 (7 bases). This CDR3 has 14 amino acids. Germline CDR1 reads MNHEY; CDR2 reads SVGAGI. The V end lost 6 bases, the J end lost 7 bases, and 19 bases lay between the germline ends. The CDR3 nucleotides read TGTGCCAGCAGGTCGACAGGCCCGGGAGGAGAGCAGTACTTC. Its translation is CASRSTGPGGEQYF.

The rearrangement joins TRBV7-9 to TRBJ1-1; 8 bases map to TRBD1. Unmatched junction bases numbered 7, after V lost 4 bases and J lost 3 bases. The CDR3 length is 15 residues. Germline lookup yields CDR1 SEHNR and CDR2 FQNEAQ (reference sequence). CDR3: CASSSRQGLDTEAFF. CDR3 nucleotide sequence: TGTGCCAGCAGCTCCCGACAGGGGCTGGACACTGAAGCTTTCTTT.

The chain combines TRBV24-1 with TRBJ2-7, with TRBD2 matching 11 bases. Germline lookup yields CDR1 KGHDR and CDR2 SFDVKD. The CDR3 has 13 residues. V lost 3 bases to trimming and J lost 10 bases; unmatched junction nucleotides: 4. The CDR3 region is CATSDELAGDQYF. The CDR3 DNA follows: TGTGCCACCAGTGATGAACTAGCGGGAGACCAGTACTTC.

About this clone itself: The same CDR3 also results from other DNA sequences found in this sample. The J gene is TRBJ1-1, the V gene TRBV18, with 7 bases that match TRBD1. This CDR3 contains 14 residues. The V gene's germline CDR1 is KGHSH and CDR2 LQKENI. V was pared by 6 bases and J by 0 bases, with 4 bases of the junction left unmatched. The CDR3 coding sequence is TGTGCCAGCTCTCCGGGACAGATGAACACTGAAGCTTTCTTT. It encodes CASSPGQMNTEAFF.

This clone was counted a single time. The CDR3 DNA is TGTGCCAGCACACCGGGTCGGGGGGATAATTCACCCCTCCACTTT. Protein product: CASTPGRGDNSPLHF. The chain links TRBV6-5 to TRBJ1-6, with D perhaps matching TRBD1 (5 bases). Germline V CDR1 and CDR2: MNHEY, SVGAGI. The CDR3 length is 15 residues. Between the trimmed V and J ends, which lost 7 bases and 5 bases, there was a span of 15 bases.

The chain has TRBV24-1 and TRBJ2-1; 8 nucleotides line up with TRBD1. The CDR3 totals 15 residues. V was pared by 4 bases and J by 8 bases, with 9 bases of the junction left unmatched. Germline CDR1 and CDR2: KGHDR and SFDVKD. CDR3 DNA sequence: TGTGCCACCAGTGAGTATCGGACAGGGATGGATGAGCAGTTCTTC. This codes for CATSEYRTGMDEQFF.

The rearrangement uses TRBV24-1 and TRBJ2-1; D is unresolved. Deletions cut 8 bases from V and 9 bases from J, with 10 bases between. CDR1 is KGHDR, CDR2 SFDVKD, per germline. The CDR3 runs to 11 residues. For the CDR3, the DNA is TGTGCCACCATGAGCTACGGTGAGCAGTTCTTC. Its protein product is CATMSYGEQFF.

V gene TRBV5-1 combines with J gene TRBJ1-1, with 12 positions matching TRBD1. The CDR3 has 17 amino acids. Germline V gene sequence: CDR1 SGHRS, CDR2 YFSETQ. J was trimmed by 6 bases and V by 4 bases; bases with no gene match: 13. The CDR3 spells CASSPGTGGGGTAEAFF. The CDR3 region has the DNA TGCGCCAGCAGCCCCGGGACAGGGGGCGGGGGTACGGCTGAAGCTTTCTTT.

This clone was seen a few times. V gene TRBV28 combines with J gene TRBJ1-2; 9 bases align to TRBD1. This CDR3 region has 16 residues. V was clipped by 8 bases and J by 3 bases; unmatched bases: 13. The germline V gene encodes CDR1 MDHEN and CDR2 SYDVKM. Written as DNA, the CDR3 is TGTGCCAGCTGGTCCCGGGACAGGGAAATATACTATGGCTACACCTTC. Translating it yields CASWSRDREIYYGYTF.

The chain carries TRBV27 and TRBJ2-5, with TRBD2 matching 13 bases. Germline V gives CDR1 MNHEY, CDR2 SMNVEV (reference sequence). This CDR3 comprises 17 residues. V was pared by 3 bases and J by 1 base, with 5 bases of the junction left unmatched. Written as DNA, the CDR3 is TGTGCCAGCAGTTTCCAGGGACTAGCGGGGATCCAAGAGACCCAGTACTTC. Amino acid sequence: CASSFQGLAGIQETQYF.

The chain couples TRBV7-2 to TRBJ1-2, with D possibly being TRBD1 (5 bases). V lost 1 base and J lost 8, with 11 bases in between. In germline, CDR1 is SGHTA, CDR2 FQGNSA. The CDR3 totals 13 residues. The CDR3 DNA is TGTGCCAGCAGCTTAGGGGCAGGGTTAGGCTACACCTTC. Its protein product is CASSLGAGLGYTF.

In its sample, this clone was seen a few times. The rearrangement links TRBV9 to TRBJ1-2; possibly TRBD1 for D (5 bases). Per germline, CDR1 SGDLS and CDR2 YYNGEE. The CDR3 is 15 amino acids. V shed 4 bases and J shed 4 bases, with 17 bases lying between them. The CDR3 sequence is CASSSSVGGSYGYTF. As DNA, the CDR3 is TGTGCCAGCAGCTCCAGTGTCGGGGGATCCTATGGCTACACCTTC.

CDR3 sequence: CASTTATGGTEAFF. Here the CDR3 DNA reads TGTGCCAGCACCACCGCAACCGGGGGCACTGAAGCTTTCTTT. V gene TRBV28 combines with J gene TRBJ1-1, with D tentatively TRBD1 (5 bases). CDR3 length: 14 amino acids. V dropped 7 bases and J dropped 4 bases, with 16 bases sitting between them. Germline CDR1 and CDR2: MDHEN and SYDVKM.

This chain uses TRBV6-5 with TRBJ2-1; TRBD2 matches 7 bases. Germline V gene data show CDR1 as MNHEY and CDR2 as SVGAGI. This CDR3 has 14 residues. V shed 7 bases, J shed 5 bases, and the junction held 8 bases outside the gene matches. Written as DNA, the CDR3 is TGTGCCAGCAAAAGCGGGATAGGCGACAATGAGCAGTTCTTC. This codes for CASKSGIGDNEQFF.

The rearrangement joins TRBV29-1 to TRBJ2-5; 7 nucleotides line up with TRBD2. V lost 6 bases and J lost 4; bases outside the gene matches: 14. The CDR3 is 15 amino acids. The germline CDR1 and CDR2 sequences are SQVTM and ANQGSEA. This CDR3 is CSVGASGGQGETQYF. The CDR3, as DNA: TGCAGCGTCGGTGCCTCGGGAGGTCAGGGAGAGACCCAGTACTTC.

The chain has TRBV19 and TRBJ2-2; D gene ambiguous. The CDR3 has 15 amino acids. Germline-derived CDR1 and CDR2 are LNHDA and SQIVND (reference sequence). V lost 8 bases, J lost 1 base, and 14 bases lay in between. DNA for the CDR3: TGTGCCAGTTCGATCGTTGGGCGGAACACCGGGGAGCTGTTTTTT. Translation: CASSIVGRNTGELFF.